These 3 T cell receptor beta chains originate from one sample sequenced in a study of cytomegalovirus exposure and HLA in healthy donors. With 60 Vbeta and 13 Jbeta primers, the PCR was carried out. Sequencing used immunoSEQ multiplex PCR; TCRdb keeps in-frame clones, though not all of them. Of 150,000 to 200,000 clones listed, around 80% are singletons. Source material: PBMCs. All receptors derive from a woman under 40 in good health and CMV-seropositive.

The chain employs TRBV29-1 and TRBJ2-7; maybe TRBD2 (6 bases). The CDR3 consists of 13 residues. CDR1 and CDR2 from the germline V gene are SQVTM and ANQGSEA. V lost 2 bases, J lost 7 bases, and 15 bases lay in between. DNA of the CDR3: TGCAGCGTTGAAACGGCGGTGAGCGGGGAGCAGTACTTC. This sequence encodes CSVETAVSGEQYF.

The chain couples TRBV14 to TRBJ2-7; D ambiguous. The germline V gene has CDR1 SGHDN and CDR2 FVKESK. The CDR3 runs to 14 residues. The V and J ends lost 8 bases and 3 bases respectively, with 17 bases between them. This CDR3 is CASRPLAGDYEQYF. DNA for the CDR3: TGTGCCAGCCGCCCTCTCGCAGGCGACTACGAGCAGTACTTC.

V gene TRBV29-1 combines with J gene TRBJ2-1; tentatively, D is TRBD1 (5 bases). Germline values: CDR1 SQVTM, CDR2 ANQGSEA. This CDR3 contains 12 residues. The ends were cut back, 1 base at V and 8 bases at J, with 9 bases in the middle. The CDR3 bases are TGCAGCGTTGAAGTTCTCAGGGATGAGCAGTTCTTC. Protein product: CSVEVLRDEQFF.